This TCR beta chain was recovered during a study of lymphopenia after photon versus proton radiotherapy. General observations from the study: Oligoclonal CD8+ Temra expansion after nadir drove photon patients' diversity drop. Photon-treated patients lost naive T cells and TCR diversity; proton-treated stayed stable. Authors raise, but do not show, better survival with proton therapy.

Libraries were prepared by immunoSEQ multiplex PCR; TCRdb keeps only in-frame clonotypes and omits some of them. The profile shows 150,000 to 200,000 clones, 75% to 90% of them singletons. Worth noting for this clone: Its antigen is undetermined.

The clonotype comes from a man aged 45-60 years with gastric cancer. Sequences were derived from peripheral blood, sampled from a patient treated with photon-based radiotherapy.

CDR3 nucleotides: TGCGCCAGCAGCTTGGGGGGTAGCGGAGCAACCGGGGAGCTGTTTTTT. Its translation is CASSLGGSGATGELFF. The rearrangement links TRBV5-1 to TRBJ2-2, with D perhaps matching TRBD2 (6 bases). The CDR3 runs 16 residues. From germline, CDR1 is SGHRS and CDR2 YFSETQ. The germline V and J ends were trimmed by 0 bases and 5 bases, with 14 bases remaining between them. Full variable domain (missing parts from reference TRBV5-1 and TRBJ2-2): KAGVTQTPRYLIKTRGQQVTLSCSPISGHRSVSWYQQTPGQGLQFLFEYFSETQRNKGNFPGRFSGRQFSNSRSEMNVSTLELGDSALYLCASSLGGSGATGELFFGEGSRLTVL.